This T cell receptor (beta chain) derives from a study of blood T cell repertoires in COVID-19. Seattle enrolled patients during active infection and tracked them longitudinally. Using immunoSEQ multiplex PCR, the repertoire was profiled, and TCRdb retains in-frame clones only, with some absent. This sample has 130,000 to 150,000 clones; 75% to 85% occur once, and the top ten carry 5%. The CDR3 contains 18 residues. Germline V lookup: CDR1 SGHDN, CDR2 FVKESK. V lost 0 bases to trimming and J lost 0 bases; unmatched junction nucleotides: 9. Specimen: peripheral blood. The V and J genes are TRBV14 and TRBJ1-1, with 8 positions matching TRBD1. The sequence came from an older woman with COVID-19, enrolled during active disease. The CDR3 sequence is CASSQEVDRDRMNTEAFF. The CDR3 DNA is TGTGCCAGCAGCCAAGAGGTGGACAGGGATAGAATGAACACTGAAGCTTTCTTT.